Sequencing of this TCR beta chain was carried out in a study of PD-1 blockade in classical Hodgkin lymphoma. Study as a whole: Patients were infused with nivolumab 3 mg/kg every 2 weeks.

Germline CDR1 and CDR2: MNHEY and SMNVEV (reference sequence). Trimming pared 8 bases from V and 3 bases from J, leaving 7 bases between. The CDR3 contains 12 residues. Each patient's relapse followed autologous stem cell transplantation, and brentuximab vedotin exposure varied. Data came from immunoSEQ multiplex PCR; TCRdb stores just in-frame clones and leaves some out. The sample has under 20,000 clones, less than 85% seen once. Study results and limitations: Whoever responded completely had baseline diversity much like that seen in newly diagnosed patients. At C4D1, TCR diversity had climbed significantly for CD4+ cells, though not for CD8+ cells.

In the case of this clone: Its antigen is currently unknown.

The TCR comes from a human donor with classical Hodgkin lymphoma. J is TRBJ2-2 and V is TRBV27; D gene ambiguous. Sequences were derived from peripheral blood mononuclear cells (PBMCs), sampled at baseline. CDR3 bases: TGTGCCAGCGGAACTTACACCGGGGAGCTGTTTTTT. Translating gives CASGTYTGELFF.